This TCR beta chain was found in a study of shared clonotypes between healthy human individuals. Genomic DNA per cell subset filled all wells of several immunoSEQ plates. Data came from immunoSEQ multiplex PCR; TCRdb stores just in-frame clones and leaves some out. The sample contains some 1.5 million clones, around 98% of which appear only once. Donors, healthy HIV-negative adults, lacked recent acute infections or vaccinations. Germline V gene sequence: CDR1 SGHAT, CDR2 FQNNGV. This CDR3 is built from 15 residues. Trimming removed 1 base at V and 9 bases at J, with 15 bases between. Broader study findings: Rarefaction indicated that sorted-subset sequencing remained incomplete although depth was large. Larger richness was generally estimated for naive than memory subsets.

About this clone: No antigen is known for it.

The chain uses TRBV11-2 and TRBJ2-2; D remains unclear. The specimen sequenced was naive CD4+ T cells sorted from blood. Described subset: CD45RA+ positively selected. The receptor's source is a man under 40 in good health. The DNA of the CDR3 is TGTGCCAGCAGCTTAGTCGGTAGGGTATACCGGGAGCTGTTTTTT. This codes for CASSLVGRVYRELFF.